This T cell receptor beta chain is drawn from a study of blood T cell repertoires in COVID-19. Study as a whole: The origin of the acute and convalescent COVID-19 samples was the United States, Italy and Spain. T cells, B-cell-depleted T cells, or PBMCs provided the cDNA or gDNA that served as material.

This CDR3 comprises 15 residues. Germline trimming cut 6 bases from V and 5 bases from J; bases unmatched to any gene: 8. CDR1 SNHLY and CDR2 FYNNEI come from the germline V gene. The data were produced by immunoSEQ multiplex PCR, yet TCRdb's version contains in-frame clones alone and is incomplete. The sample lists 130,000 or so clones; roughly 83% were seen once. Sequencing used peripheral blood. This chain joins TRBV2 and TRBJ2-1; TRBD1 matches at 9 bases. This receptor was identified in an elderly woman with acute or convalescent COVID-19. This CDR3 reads CASSGQGRINNEQFF. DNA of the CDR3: TGTGCCAGCAGCGGACAGGGGCGAATAAACAATGAGCAGTTCTTC.